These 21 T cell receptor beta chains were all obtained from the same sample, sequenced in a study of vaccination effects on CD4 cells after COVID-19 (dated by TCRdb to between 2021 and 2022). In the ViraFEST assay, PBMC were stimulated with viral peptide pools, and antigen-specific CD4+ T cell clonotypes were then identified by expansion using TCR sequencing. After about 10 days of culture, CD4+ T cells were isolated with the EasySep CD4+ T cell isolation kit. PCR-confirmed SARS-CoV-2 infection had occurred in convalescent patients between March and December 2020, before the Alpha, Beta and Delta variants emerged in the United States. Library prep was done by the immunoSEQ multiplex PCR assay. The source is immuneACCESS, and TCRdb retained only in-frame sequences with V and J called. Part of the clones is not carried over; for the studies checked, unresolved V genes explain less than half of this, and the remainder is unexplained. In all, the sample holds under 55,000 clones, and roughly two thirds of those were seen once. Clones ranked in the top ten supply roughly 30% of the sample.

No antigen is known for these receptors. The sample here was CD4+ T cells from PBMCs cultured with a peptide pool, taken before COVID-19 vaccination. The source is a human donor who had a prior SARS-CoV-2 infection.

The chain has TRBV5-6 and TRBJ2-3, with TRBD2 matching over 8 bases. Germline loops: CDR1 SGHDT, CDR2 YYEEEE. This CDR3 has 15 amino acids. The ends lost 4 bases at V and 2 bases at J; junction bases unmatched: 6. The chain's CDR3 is CASSPGLDFTDTQYF. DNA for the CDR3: TGTGCCAGCAGCCCGGGACTAGATTTCACAGATACGCAGTATTTT.

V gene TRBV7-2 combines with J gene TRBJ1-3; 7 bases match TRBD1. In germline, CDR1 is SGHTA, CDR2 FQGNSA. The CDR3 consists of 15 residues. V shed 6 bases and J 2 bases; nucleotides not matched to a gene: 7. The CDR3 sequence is CASSNYRGTGNTIYF. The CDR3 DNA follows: TGTGCCAGCAGTAATTACAGGGGAACTGGAAACACCATATATTTT.

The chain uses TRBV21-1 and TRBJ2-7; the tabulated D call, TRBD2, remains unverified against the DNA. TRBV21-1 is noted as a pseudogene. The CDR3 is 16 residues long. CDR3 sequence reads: CASSQYTWTSGYEQYF. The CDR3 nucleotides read TGTGCCAGCAGCCAATATACATGGACTAGCGGATACGAGCAGTACTTC.

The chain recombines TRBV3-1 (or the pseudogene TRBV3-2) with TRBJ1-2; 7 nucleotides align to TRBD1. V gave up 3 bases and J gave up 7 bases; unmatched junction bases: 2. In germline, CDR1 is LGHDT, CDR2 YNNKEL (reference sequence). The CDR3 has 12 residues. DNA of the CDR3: TGTGCCAGCAGCCAGGACAGGCGTGGCTACACCTTC. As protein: CASSQDRRGYTF.

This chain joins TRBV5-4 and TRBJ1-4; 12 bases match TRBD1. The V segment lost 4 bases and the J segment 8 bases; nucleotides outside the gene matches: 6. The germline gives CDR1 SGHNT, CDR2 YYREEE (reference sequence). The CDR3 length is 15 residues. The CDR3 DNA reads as TGTGCCAGCAGCGGGACAGGGGGCCCGGGAGAAAAACTGTTTTTT. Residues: CASSGTGGPGEKLFF.

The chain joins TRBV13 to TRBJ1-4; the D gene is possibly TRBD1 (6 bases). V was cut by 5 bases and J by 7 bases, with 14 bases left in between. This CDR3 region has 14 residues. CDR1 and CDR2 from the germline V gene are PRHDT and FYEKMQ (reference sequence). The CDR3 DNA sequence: TGTGCCAGCAGCGTACAGGGAATTGGTGAAAAACTGTTTTTT. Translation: CASSVQGIGEKLFF.

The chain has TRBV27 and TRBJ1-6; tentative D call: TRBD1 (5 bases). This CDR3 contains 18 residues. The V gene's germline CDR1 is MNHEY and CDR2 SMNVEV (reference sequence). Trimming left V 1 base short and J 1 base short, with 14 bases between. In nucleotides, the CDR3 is TGTGCCAGCAGTTTATTACCGGGGCACTTATCCTATAATTCACCCCTCCACTTT. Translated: CASSLLPGHLSYNSPLHF.

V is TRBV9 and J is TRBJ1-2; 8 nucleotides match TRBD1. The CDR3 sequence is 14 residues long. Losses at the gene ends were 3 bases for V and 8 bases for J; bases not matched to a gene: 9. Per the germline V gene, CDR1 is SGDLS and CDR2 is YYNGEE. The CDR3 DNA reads TGTGCCAGCAGCGCCCAAAACAGGGGGGGAGGCTACACCTTC. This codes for CASSAQNRGGGYTF. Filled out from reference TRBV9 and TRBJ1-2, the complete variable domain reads DSGVTQTPKHLITATGQRVTLRCSPRSGDLSVYWYQQSLDQGLQFLIQYYNGEERAKGNILERFSAQQFPDLHSELNLSSLELGDSALYFCASSAQNRGGGYTFGSGTRLTVV.

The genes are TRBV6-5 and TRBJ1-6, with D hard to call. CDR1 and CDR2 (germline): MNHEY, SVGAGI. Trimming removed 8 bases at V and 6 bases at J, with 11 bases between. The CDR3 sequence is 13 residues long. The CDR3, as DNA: TGTGCCAGCGGGAGAGACCCTAATTCACCCCTCCACTTT. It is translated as CASGRDPNSPLHF.

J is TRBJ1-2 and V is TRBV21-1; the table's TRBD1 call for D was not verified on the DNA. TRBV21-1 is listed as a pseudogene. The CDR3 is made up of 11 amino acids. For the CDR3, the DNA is TGTGCCAGCCCTAAGGGGTACAGGCACACCTTC. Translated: CASPKGYRHTF.

CDR3: CASSQTGDEQYF. The CDR3 DNA sequence: TGTGCCAGCAGCCAAACAGGGGACGAGCAGTACTTC. This chain joins TRBV7-3 and TRBJ2-7; 7 bases agree with TRBD1. Germline V gene sequence: CDR1 SGHTA, CDR2 FQGTGA. The CDR3 has 12 residues. Trimming at V came to 5 bases and at J to 5 bases, leaving 3 bases not matched to a gene. The entire variable domain, with the rest obtained from reference TRBV7-3 and TRBJ2-7, is as follows: GAGVSQTPSNKVTEKGKYVELRCDPISGHTALYWYRQSLGQGPEFLIYFQGTGAADDSGLPNDRFFAVRPEGSVSTLKIQRTERGDSAVYLCASSQTGDEQYFGPGTRLTVT.

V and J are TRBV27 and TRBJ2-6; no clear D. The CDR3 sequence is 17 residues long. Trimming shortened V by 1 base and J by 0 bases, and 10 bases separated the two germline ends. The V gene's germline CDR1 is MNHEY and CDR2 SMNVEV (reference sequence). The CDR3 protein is CASSLFSLNSGANVLTF. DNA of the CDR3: TGTGCCAGCAGTTTATTTTCTCTTAACTCTGGGGCCAACGTCCTGACTTTC. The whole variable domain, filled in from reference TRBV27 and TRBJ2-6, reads EAQVTQNPRYLITVTGKKLTVTCSQNMNHEYMSWYRQDPGLGLRQIYYSMNVEVTDKGDVPEGYKVSRKEKRNFPLILESPSPNQTSLYFCASSLFSLNSGANVLTFGAGSRLTVL.

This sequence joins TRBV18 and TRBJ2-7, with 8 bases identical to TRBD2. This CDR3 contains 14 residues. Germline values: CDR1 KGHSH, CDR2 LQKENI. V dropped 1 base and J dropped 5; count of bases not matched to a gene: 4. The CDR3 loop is CASSPRGGGNEQYF. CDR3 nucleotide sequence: TGTGCCAGCTCACCACGTGGCGGGGGGAACGAGCAGTACTTC. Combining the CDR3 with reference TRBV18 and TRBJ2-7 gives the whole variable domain NAGVMQNPRHLVRRRGQEARLRCSPMKGHSHVYWYRQLPEEGLKFMVYLQKENIIDESGMPKERFSAEFPKEGPSILRIQQVVRGDSAAYFCASSPRGGGNEQYFGPGTRLTVT.

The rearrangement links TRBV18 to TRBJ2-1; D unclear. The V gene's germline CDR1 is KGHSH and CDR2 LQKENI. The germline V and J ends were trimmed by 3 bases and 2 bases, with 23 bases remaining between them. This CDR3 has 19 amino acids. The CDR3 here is CASSPRIRNSGSTYNEQFF. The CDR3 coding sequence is TGTGCCAGCTCACCTCGCATTAGAAACTCCGGGTCAACCTACAATGAGCAGTTCTTC.

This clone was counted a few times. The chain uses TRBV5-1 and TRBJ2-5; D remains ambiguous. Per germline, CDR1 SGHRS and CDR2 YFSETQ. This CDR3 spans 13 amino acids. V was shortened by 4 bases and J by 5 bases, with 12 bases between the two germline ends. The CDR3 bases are TGCGCCAGCAGCGTGGTCCCTGGGGAGACCCAGTACTTC. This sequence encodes CASSVVPGETQYF. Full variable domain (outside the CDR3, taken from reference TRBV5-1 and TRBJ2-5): KAGVTQTPRYLIKTRGQQVTLSCSPISGHRSVSWYQQTPGQGLQFLFEYFSETQRNKGNFPGRFSGRQFSNSRSEMNVSTLELGDSALYLCASSVVPGETQYFGPGTRLLVL.

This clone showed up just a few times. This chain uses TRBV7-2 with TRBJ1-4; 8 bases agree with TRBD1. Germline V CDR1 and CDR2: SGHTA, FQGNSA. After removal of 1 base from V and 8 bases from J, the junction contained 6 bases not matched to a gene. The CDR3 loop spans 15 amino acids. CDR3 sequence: CASSLVGQALEKLFF. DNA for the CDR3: TGTGCCAGCAGCTTAGTGGGACAGGCCTTGGAAAAACTGTTTTTT.

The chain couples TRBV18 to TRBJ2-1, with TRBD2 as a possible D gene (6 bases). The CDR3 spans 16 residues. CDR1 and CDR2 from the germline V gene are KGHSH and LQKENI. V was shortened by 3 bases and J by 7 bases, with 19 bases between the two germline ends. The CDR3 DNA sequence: TGTGCCAGCTCACCGGTCCTCGGGAGTAGGTCTAATGAGCAGTTCTTC. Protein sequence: CASSPVLGSRSNEQFF.

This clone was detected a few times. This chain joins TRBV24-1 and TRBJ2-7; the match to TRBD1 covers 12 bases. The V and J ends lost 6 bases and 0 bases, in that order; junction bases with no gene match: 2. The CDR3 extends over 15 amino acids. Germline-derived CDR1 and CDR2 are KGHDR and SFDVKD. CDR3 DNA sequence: TGTGCCACCAGTAGGGACAGGGGGCACTCCTACGAGCAGTACTTC. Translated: CATSRDRGHSYEQYF.

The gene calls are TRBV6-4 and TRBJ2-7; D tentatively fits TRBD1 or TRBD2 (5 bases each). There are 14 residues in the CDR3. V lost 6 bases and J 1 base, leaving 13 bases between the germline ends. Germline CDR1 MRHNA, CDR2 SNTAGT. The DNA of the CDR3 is TGTGCCAGCAGCTCCGGGACGGCATCCTACGAGCAGTACTTC. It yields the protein CASSSGTASYEQYF.

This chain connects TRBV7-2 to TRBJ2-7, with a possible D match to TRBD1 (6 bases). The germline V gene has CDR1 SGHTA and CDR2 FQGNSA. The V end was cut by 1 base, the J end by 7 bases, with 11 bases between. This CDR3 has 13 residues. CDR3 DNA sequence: TGTGCCAGCAGCTTAGTTTGGGGGCGAGAGCAGTACTTC. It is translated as CASSLVWGREQYF. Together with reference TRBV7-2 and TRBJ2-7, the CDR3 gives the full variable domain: GAGVSQSPSNKVTEKGKDVELRCDPISGHTALYWYRQSLGQGLEFLIYFQGNSAPDKSGLPSDRFSAERTGGSVSTLTIQRTQQEDSAVYLCASSLVWGREQYFGPGTRLTVT.

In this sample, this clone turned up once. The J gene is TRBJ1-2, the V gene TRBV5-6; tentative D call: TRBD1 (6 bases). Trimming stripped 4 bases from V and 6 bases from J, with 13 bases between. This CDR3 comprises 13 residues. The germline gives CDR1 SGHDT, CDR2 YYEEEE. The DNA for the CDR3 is TGTGCCAGCAGCAAAACAGGGCGTGATGGCTACACCTTC. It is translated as CASSKTGRDGYTF.